This TCR beta chain is drawn from a study of T cells after yellow fever vaccination. Study-wide results and limits: Compared with primary, the secondary response was weaker and peaked at day 5, not 15.

This CDR3 has 14 residues. CDR1 and CDR2 from the germline V gene are SGHRS and YFSETQ. V dropped 3 bases and J dropped 1 base, with 9 bases sitting between them. MiXCR, run by TCRdb on the 5' RACE reads, gives a single entry per CDR3 protein. The table has under 550,000 distinct CDR3 sequences, just over 20% seen once. For this clonotype: What it recognizes is unknown.

The J gene is TRBJ2-3, the V gene TRBV5-1; D is perhaps TRBD2 (5 bases). This sequence originates from a man younger than 35 who received the YFV17D yellow fever vaccine. Sequencing used PBMCs, obtained about 21 days after the first yellow fever vaccination. CDR3 loop: CASSSPRGTDTQYF. The CDR3 bases are TGCGCCAGCAGCTCTCCGAGGGGCACAGATACGCAGTATTTT.